Listed below are T cell receptor beta chains from one sample, sequenced in a study of T cell responses to AZD1222 COVID-19 vaccine. Data came from immunoSEQ multiplex PCR; TCRdb stores just in-frame clones and leaves some out. There are 150,000 or so clones in the sample; 90% to 95% occur only once, and 1.4% to 1.5% lies in the top ten. Material: peripheral blood, obtained on day 0 of AZD1222 vaccination. These receptor sequences come from an adult in good health. Each CDR3 is given with its conserved first and last residue. The D gene is left open where the match is weak. Expanded clones get a size class; other rows say once, few or many, or leave the size out.

J,D,size,V,DNA,CDR3
TRBJ1-6,.,.,TRBV7-9,TGTGCCAGCAGCTTACGGAATTCACCCCTCCACTTT,CASSLRNSPLHF
TRBJ2-1,TRBD2,.,TRBV7-9,TGTGCCAGCAGCGGGGGTGGGGTAGCGGGAGGCAATGAGCAGTTCTTC,CASSGGGVAGGNEQFF
TRBJ1-5,.,.,TRBV27,TGTGCCAGCAGTTTCAACGATCCTCGGTCGCCCCAGCATTTT,CASSFNDPRSPQHF
TRBJ2-2,.,.,TRBV29-1,TGCAGCGTGGGGACGGGAAACACCGGGGAGCTGTTTTTT,CSVGTGNTGELFF
TRBJ1-1,.,few,TRBV7-9,TGTGCCAGCAGCTTTGCTGAGAACACTGAAGCTTTCTTT,CASSFAENTEAFF
TRBJ2-7,TRBD2,.,TRBV7-9,TGTGCCAGCAGCTTAGGCGTGACTAGCGACGAGCAGTACTTC,CASSLGVTSDEQYF
TRBJ2-7,.,.,TRBV12-3/TRBV12-4,TGTGCCAGCAGTCCACGACAAGAGGGTGTGCAGTACTTC,CASSPRQEGVQYF
TRBJ2-1,TRBD2,.,TRBV24-1,TGTGCCACCAGTGATTCTAGACTAGCGGCACAGTTCTTC,CATSDSRLAAQFF
TRBJ2-1,TRBD1,.,TRBV12-5,TGTGCTAGTGGAACCGGGACAGGATTGTACAATGAGCAGTTCTTC,CASGTGTGLYNEQFF
TRBJ1-6,TRBD1,.,TRBV6-5,TGTGCCAGCAGAACCGGGACAGGGTGGGATTCACCCCTCCACTTT,CASRTGTGWDSPLHF
TRBJ2-5,.,.,TRBV28,TGTGCCAGCAGTTCAGGCGCCCTTGTTGCCCAGTACTTC,CASSSGALVAQYF
TRBJ2-2,.,.,TRBV6-5,TGTGCCAGCAGTTACGAGGCACCCAACACCGGGGAGCTGTTTTTT,CASSYEAPNTGELFF
TRBJ2-2,.,.,TRBV19,TGTGCCAGTAGGGGATTAACCGGGGAGCTGTTTTTT,CASRGLTGELFF
TRBJ1-1,.,.,TRBV15,TGTGCCACCAGCTACATGAACACTGAAGCTTTCTTT,CATSYMNTEAFF
TRBJ2-1,TRBD2,.,TRBV10-3,TGTGCCATCAGTGAGTCGAGGCTAGCGGGGGGGCCTGAGCAGTTCTTC,CAISESRLAGGPEQFF
TRBJ1-2,.,.,TRBV28,TGTGCCAGCAGTTTAAGGGTCTATGGCTACACCTTC,CASSLRVYGYTF
TRBJ2-3,.,once,TRBV5-4,TGTGCCAGCACCAAAGCTGGCGGGGTAGTCACAGATACGCAGTATTTT,CASTKAGGVVTDTQYF
TRBJ1-1,.,.,TRBV28,TGTGCCAGCAATTTGGCAGGGTTGAGGGCTGAAGCTTTCTTT,CASNLAGLRAEAFF
TRBJ1-1,TRBD1,.,TRBV3-1/TRBV3-2,TGTGCCAGCAGCCACTTTAAAAAGGGACAGGGGGTGAAGGGAACTGAAGCTTTCTTT,CASSHFKKGQGVKGTEAFF
TRBJ2-1,TRBD2,.,TRBV10-3,TGTGCCATCAGTGGACTAGCGGGGATGGGCAATGAGCAGTTCTTC,CAISGLAGMGNEQFF
TRBJ1-2,.,.,TRBV14,TGTGCCAGCAGCCCCCTCGGTGGCAGGGCTAACTATGGCTACACCTTC,CASSPLGGRANYGYTF
TRBJ2-5,TRBD2,.,TRBV6-4,TGTGCCAGCAGCGTTCTAGCGGGAGAGACCCAGTACTTC,CASSVLAGETQYF
TRBJ1-1,.,.,TRBV2,TGTGCCAGCACCCTGTTGGGACGGGACACTGAAGCTTTCTTT,CASTLLGRDTEAFF
TRBJ2-7,TRBD1,.,TRBV11-3,TGTGCCAGCAGCGCCAATCCAGGGGGCGAGCAGTACTTC,CASSANPGGEQYF
TRBJ2-7,.,.,TRBV18,TGTGCCAGCTCACCTGAAGGCTACGAGCAGTACTTC,CASSPEGYEQYF
TRBJ2-7,.,.,TRBV2,TGTGCCAGCAGTGAAGAGGGTAAGGTTTTGTACGAGCAGTACTTC,CASSEEGKVLYEQYF
TRBJ2-3,.,.,TRBV7-2,TGTGCCAGCAGCTTAAGCAGGAGTAATACGCAGTATTTT,CASSLSRSNTQYF
TRBJ2-1,.,.,TRBV3-1/TRBV3-2,TGTGCCAGCAGCCAAGATCGGACGTCCTACAATGAGCAGTTCTTC,CASSQDRTSYNEQFF
TRBJ1-2,.,few,TRBV21-1,TGTGCCAGCAGCAAAAAGGGACAGGGGGCGCGAGACTATGGCTACACCTTC,CASSKKGQGARDYGYTF
TRBJ2-2,.,.,TRBV7-9,TGTGCCAGCAGCTTAGGGCAGGGAGACACCGGGGAGCTGTTTTTT,CASSLGQGDTGELFF
TRBJ2-7,TRBD1,once,TRBV2,TGTGCCAGCAGGAGCGGACAGGGCTACGAGCAGTACTTC,CASRSGQGYEQYF
TRBJ1-5,TRBD1,once,TRBV6-2/TRBV6-3,TGTGCCAGCAGTCGTCGTCAAGACAGGGCCCAGCCCCAGCATTTT,CASSRRQDRAQPQHF
TRBJ1-2,TRBD1,.,TRBV24-1,TGTGCCACCCGACAGGGGGTTAGGGACTATGGCTACACCTTC,CATRQGVRDYGYTF
TRBJ2-7,.,.,TRBV6-5,TGTGCCAGCAATTTCGGCGAGGGCGACGAGCAGTACTTC,CASNFGEGDEQYF
TRBJ1-1,.,.,TRBV5-1,TGCGCCAGCAGCTTCCAGGGGAACACTGAAGCTTTCTTT,CASSFQGNTEAFF
TRBJ1-6,.,.,TRBV7-2,TGTGCCAGCAGCTTAGGGACACCCCTCCACTTT,CASSLGTPLHF
TRBJ2-2,TRBD2,.,TRBV11-2,TGTGCCAGCACCCCGCGAGCGGGGGAACCTGCCGGGGAGCTGTTTTTT,CASTPRAGEPAGELFF
TRBJ1-2,.,.,TRBV27,TGTGCCAGCAGTTTGACCGCTAACTATGGCTACACCTTC,CASSLTANYGYTF
TRBJ1-1,.,.,TRBV6-5,TGTGCCAGCAGTTTGAAAATGAACACTGAAGCTTTCTTT,CASSLKMNTEAFF
TRBJ1-2,.,.,TRBV28,TGTGCCAGCAGACCGGGCCCAGAGGGACGAACTGGCTACACCTTC,CASRPGPEGRTGYTF
TRBJ2-7,TRBD2,.,TRBV5-1,TGCGCCAGCAGCTTGGCGCTGCCTAGCGGGACCTACGAGCAGTACTTC,CASSLALPSGTYEQYF
TRBJ1-2,TRBD1,.,TRBV3-1/TRBV3-2,TGTGCCAGCAGCCAAGGAGGGACAGGGGATGGCTACACCTTC,CASSQGGTGDGYTF
TRBJ2-7,.,.,TRBV30,TGTGCCTGGAGCGTGCGAAGCGACGAGCAGTACTTC,CAWSVRSDEQYF
TRBJ2-7,.,.,TRBV13,TGTGCCAGCGGGACACGCTTCTACGAGCAGTACTTC,CASGTRFYEQYF
TRBJ2-1,.,.,TRBV14,TGTGCCAGCAGCCGAGACCTGTGGGATGAGCAGTTCTTC,CASSRDLWDEQFF
TRBJ2-7,.,.,TRBV7-2,TGTGCCAGCAGCCTAGTGCGATTCGAGCAGTACTTC,CASSLVRFEQYF
TRBJ1-4,.,.,TRBV11-2,TGTGCCAGCAGCGCCGGGCGGGGGAGGACTAATGAAAAACTGTTTTTT,CASSAGRGRTNEKLFF
TRBJ2-2,.,.,TRBV12-3/TRBV12-4,TGTGCCAGCAGTTTGTTACTATCCGGGGAGCTGTTTTTT,CASSLLLSGELFF
TRBJ1-2,TRBD1,once,TRBV7-9,TGTGCCAGCAGCTTAGCGCGACAGGGAGGTTACTATGGCTACACCTTC,CASSLARQGGYYGYTF
TRBJ2-5,.,.,TRBV15,TGTGCCACCAGCAGAGATAAGGGTCGGGAGACCCAGTACTTC,CATSRDKGRETQYF